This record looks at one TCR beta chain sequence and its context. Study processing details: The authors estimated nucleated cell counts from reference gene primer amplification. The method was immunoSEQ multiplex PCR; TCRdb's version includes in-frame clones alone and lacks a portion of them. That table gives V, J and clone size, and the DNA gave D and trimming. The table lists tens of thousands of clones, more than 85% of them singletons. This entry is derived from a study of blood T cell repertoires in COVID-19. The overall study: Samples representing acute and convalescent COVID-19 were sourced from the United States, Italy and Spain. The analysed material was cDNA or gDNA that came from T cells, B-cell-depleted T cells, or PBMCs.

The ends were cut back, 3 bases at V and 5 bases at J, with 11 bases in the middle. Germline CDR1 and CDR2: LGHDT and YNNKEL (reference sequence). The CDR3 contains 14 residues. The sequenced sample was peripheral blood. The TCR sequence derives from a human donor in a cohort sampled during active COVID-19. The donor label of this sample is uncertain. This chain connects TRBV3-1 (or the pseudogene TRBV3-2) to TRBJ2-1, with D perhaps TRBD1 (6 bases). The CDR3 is CASSQRGQNNEQFF. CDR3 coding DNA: TGTGCCAGCAGCCAGAGAGGACAGAACAATGAGCAGTTCTTC.